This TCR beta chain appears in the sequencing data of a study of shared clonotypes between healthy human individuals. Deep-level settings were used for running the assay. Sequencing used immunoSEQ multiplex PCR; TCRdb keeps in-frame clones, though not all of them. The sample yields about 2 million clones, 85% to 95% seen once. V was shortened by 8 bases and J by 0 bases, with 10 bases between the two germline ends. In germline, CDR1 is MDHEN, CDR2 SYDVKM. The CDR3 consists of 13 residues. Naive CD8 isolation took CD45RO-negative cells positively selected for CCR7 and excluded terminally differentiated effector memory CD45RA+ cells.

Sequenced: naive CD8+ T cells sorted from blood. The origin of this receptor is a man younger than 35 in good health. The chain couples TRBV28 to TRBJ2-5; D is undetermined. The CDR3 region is CASLPRNQETQYF. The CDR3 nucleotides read TGTGCCAGCCTACCCAGGAACCAAGAGACCCAGTACTTC.